A single TCR beta chain is shown here with its context. The antigen remains unidentified. This sample stems from a study of cytomegalovirus exposure and HLA in healthy donors. General study points: Rare sequences made up most TCRs, while some public TCRs were found in many donors. In vitro work confirmed that three CMV-associated chains recognize CMV antigens. The study flagged fewer than 200 TCR beta chains as cytomegalovirus-associated.

This CDR3 region has 16 residues. The ends were cut back, 8 bases at V and 3 bases at J, with 20 bases in the middle. Germline CDR1 and CDR2: LNHDA and SQIVND (reference sequence). Profiling relied on immunoSEQ multiplex PCR, and the TCRdb table lists in-frame clones only, not all of them. The table records tens of thousands of clones, roughly nine tenths of them present only once. The receptor's source is a woman aged 25 to 39 in good health and CMV-seronegative. Sequencing was done on a sample of PBMCs. The chain employs TRBV19 and TRBJ1-5, with D possibly TRBD1 on 6 matching bases. The CDR3, as DNA: TGTGCCAGTGGGGGCCTGGGCACAGACCTCAATCAGCCCCAGCATTTT. This sequence encodes CASGGLGTDLNQPQHF.